This T cell receptor beta chain was found in a study of T-cell reconstitution after alpha-beta-depleted transplantation in children. During its preparation, the TCRbeta library received unique molecular identifiers. TCRdb re-derived calls from the PCR reads in MiXCR, one entry per CDR3 protein. The sample contains 440,000 or so distinct CDR3 sequences, around two fifths of which appear only once. This clonotype was recorded many times. The germline V gene has CDR1 SGHRS and CDR2 YFSETQ. The CDR3 extends over 17 amino acids. Trimming left V 4 bases short and J 0 bases short, with 17 bases between. The clonotype originates from a girl aged 2 to 10 with aplastic anemia, due to receive a stem cell transplant. The sample consisted of PBMCs, taken before TCRalphabeta/CD19-depleted stem cell transplant. The rearrangement uses TRBV5-1 and TRBJ1-5; TRBD1 is a possible D gene (5 bases). The CDR3 loop reads CASSPMGGDYSNQPQHF. The CDR3 nucleotides are TGCGCCAGCAGCCCCATGGGGGGGGACTATAGCAATCAGCCCCAGCATTTT.